This T cell receptor (beta chain) appears in the sequencing data of a study of blood T cell repertoires in COVID-19. In the original processing: Quantification of nucleated cells was approximated via reference gene primer amplification. Profiled with immunoSEQ multiplex PCR; TCRdb holds only in-frame clones, not every one. Clone size and V and J calls were adopted from that table, with D and trimming inferred from the DNA. The sample carries some 64,000 clones, approximately 72% recorded once. Germline assignment: CDR1 SGHTA and CDR2 FQGTGA. Trimming took 5 bases from V and 5 from J; bases not matched to a gene: 9. CDR3 length equals 16 residues. Enrolled during active infection, Seattle patients were then followed longitudinally.

Sequences were obtained from peripheral blood. This sequence was found in a woman in her 70s with COVID-19, enrolled during active disease. This chain links TRBV7-3 with TRBJ2-1; 10 positions match TRBD2. As DNA, the CDR3 is TGTGCCAGCAGCCCGCGACTAGCGGGCAGTAACAATGAGCAGTTCTTC. Translation: CASSPRLAGSNNEQFF.